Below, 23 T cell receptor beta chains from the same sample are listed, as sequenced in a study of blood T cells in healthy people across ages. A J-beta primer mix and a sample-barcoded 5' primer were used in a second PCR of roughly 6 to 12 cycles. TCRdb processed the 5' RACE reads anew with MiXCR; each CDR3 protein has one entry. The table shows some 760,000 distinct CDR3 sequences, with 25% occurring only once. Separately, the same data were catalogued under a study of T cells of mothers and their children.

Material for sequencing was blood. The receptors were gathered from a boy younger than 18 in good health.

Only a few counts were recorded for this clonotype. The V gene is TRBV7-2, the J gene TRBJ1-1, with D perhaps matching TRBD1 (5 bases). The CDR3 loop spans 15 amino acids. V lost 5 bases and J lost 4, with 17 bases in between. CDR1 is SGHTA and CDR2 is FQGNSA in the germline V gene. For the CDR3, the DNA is TGTGCCAGCAGCATGGTCCCAGGCGGGGGCACTGAAGCTTTCTTT. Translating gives CASSMVPGGGTEAFF.

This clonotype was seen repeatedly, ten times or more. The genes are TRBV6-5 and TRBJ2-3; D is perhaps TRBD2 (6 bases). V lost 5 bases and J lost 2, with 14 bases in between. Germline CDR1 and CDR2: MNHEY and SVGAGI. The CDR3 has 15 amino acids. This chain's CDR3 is CASSPPRGLTDTQYF. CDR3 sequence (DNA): TGTGCCAGCAGTCCTCCGCGGGGCCTCACAGATACGCAGTATTTT.

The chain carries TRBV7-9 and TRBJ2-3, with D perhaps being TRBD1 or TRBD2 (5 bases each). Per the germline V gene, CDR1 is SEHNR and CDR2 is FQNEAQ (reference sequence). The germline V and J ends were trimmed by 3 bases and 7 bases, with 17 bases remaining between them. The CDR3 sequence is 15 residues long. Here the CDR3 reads CASSFGDRDRNTQYF. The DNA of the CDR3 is TGTGCCAGCAGCTTTGGAGACCGGGACCGGAATACGCAGTATTTT.

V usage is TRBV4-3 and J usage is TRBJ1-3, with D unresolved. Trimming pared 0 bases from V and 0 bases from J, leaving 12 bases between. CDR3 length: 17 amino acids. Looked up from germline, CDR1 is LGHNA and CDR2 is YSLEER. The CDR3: CASSQDKTQSSGNTIYF. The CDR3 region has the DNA TGCGCCAGCAGCCAAGATAAAACGCAGAGCTCTGGAAACACCATATATTTT.

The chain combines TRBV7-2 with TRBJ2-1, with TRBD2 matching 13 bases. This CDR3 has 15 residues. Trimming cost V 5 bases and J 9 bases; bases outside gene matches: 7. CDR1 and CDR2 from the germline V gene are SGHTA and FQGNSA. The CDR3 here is CASSQLAGGPREQFF. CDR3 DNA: TGTGCCAGCAGCCAACTAGCGGGGGGGCCCCGTGAGCAGTTCTTC. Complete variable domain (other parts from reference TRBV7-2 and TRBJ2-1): GAGVSQSPSNKVTEKGKDVELRCDPISGHTALYWYRQSLGQGLEFLIYFQGNSAPDKSGLPSDRFSAERTGGSVSTLTIQRTQQEDSAVYLCASSQLAGGPREQFFGPGTRLTVL.

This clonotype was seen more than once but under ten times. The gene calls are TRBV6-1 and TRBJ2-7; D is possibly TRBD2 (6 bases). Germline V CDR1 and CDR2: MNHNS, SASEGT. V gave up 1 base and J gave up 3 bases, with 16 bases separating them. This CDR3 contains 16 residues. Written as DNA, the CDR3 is TGTGCCAGCAGTGAAGGGGGGACGGGAGCCCACTACGAGCAGTACTTC. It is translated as CASSEGGTGAHYEQYF.

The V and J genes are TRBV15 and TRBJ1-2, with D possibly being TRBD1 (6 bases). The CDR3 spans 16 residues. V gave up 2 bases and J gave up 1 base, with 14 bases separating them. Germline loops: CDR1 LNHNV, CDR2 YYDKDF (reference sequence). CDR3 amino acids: CATSRLAGTLNYGYTF. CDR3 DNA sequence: TGTGCCACCAGCAGACTGGCAGGGACACTTAACTATGGCTACACCTTC.

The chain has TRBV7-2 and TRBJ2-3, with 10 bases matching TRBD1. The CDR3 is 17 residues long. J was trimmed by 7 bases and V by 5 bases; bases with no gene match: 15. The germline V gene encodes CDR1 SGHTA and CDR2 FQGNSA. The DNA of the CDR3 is TGTGCCAGCAGCCCAGCCGGTAAGACAGGGGGCCGGAATACGCAGTATTTT. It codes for CASSPAGKTGGRNTQYF. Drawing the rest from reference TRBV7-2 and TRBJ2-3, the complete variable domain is GAGVSQSPSNKVTEKGKDVELRCDPISGHTALYWYRQSLGQGLEFLIYFQGNSAPDKSGLPSDRFSAERTGGSVSTLTIQRTQQEDSAVYLCASSPAGKTGGRNTQYFGPGTRLTVL.

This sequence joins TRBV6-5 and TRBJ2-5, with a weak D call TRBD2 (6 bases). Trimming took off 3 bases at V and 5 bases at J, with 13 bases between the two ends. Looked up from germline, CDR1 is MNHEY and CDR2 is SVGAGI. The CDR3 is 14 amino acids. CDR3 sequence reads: CASSYRQAGETQYF. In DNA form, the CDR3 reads TGTGCCAGCAGTTATAGGCAGGCGGGGGAGACCCAGTACTTC.

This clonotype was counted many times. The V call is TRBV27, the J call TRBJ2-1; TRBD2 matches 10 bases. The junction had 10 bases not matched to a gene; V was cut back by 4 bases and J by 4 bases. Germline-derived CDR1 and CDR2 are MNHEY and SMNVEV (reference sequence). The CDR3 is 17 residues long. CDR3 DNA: TGTGCCAGCAGTTACCTCTTCACTAGCGGGACGTACAATGAGCAGTTCTTC. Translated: CASSYLFTSGTYNEQFF.

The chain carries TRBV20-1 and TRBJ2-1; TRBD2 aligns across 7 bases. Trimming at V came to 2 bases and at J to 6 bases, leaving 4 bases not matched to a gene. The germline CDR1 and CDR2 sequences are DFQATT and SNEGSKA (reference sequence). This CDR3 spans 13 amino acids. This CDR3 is CSARSAGVNEQFF. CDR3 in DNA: TGCAGTGCTAGATCCGCGGGAGTCAATGAGCAGTTCTTC.

CDR3 residues: CASSQGVGNQPQHF. The CDR3 region has the DNA TGCGCCAGCAGCCAAGGGGTTGGCAATCAGCCCCAGCATTTT. The chain recombines TRBV4-1 with TRBJ1-5; D gene unclear. The CDR3 runs 14 residues. Germline V gene lookup returns CDR1 MGHRA and CDR2 YSYEKL. V was pared by 1 base and J by 2 bases, with 6 bases between.

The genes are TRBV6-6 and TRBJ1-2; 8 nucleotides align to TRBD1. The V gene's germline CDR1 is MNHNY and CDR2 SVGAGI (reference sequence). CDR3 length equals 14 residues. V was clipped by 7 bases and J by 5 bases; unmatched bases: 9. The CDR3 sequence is CASNGWGQVYGYTF. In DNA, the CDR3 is TGTGCCAGCAATGGGTGGGGACAGGTATATGGCTACACCTTC.

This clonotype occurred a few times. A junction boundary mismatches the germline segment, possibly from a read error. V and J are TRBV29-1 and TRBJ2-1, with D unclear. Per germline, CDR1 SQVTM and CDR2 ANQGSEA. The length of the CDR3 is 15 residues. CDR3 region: CGVGPTDSSYNEQFF. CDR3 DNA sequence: TGCGGCGTCGGCCCGACGGATAGCTCCTACAATGAGCAGTTCTTC.

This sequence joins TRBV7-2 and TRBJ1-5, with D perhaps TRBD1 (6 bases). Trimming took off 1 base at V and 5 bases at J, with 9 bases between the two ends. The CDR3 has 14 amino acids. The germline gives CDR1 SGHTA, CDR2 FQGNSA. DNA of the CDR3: TGTGCCAGCAGCTTAGATGGGGGCCATCAGCCCCAGCATTTT. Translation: CASSLDGGHQPQHF.

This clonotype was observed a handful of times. CDR3 sequence (DNA): TGCAGCGTTGAAGCAGGTGGGGACGGCCACTATGGCTACACCTTC. Its protein is CSVEAGGDGHYGYTF. The J gene is TRBJ1-2, the V gene TRBV29-1; D may be TRBD1 (5 bases). This CDR3 has 15 residues. The V gene's germline CDR1 is SQVTM and CDR2 ANQGSEA. Trimming removed 1 base at V and 3 bases at J, with 15 bases between. Full variable domain (rest looked up from reference TRBV29-1 and TRBJ1-2): SAVISQKPSRDICQRGTSLTIQCQVDSQVTMMFWYRQQPGQSLTLIATANQGSEATYESGFVIDKFPISRPNLTFSTLTVSNMSPEDSSIYLCSVEAGGDGHYGYTFGSGTRLTVV.

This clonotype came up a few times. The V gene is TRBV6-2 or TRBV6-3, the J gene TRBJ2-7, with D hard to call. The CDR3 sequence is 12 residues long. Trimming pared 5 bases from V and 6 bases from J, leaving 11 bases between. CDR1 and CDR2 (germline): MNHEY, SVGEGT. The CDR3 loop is CASSTYAFEQYF. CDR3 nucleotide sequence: TGTGCCAGCAGTACCTACGCGTTCGAGCAGTACTTC.

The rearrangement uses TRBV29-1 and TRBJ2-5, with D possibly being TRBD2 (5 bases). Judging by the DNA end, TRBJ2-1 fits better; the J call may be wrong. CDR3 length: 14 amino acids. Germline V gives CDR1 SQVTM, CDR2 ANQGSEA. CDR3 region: CSVEERGRTNEQFF. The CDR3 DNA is TGCAGCGTTGAAGAGAGAGGGCGGACCAATGAGCAGTTCTTC.

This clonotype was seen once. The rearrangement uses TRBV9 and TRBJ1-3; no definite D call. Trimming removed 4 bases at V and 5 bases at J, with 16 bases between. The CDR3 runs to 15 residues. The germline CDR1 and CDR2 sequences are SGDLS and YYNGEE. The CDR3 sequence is CASSPFGQMRNTIYF. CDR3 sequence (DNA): TGTGCCAGCAGCCCATTTGGGCAGATGAGAAACACCATATATTTT. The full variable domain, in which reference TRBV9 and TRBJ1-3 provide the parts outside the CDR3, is DSGVTQTPKHLITATGQRVTLRCSPRSGDLSVYWYQQSLDQGLQFLIQYYNGEERAKGNILERFSAQQFPDLHSELNLSSLELGDSALYFCASSPFGQMRNTIYFGEGSWLTVV.

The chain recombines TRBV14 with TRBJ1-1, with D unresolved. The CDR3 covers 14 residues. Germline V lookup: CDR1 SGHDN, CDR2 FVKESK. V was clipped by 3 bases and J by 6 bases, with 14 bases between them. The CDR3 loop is CASSQIGYGAEAFF. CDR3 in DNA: TGTGCCAGCAGCCAGATAGGTTATGGGGCTGAAGCTTTCTTT.

The DNA for the CDR3 is TGTGCCAGCGAAAATTCCGGGACTCAACAAGAACTGTTTTTT. It encodes CASENSGTQQELFF. The gene calls are TRBV6-2 or TRBV6-3 and TRBJ1-4, with a possible D match to TRBD1 (5 bases). This CDR3 contains 14 residues. From germline, CDR1 is MNHEY and CDR2 SVGEGT. The V end lost 8 bases, the J end lost 12 bases, and 22 bases lay between the germline ends.

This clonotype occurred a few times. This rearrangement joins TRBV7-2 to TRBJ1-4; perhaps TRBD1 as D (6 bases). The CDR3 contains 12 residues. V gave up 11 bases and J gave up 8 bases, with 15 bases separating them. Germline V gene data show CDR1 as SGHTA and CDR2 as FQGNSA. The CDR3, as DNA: TGTGCCCTGCGGGGGGCTGACGAAAAACTGTTTTTT. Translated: CALRGADEKLFF.

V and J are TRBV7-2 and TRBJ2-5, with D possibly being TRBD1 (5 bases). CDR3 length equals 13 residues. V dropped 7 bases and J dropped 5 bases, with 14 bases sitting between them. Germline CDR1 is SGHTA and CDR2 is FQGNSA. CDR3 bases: TGTGCCAGCAATCGGTACCGACAGGAGACCCAGTACTTC. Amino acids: CASNRYRQETQYF.